These 10 T cell receptor beta chains were sequenced from one sample in a study of blood T cell repertoires in COVID-19. The table came from immunoSEQ multiplex PCR; TCRdb's copy has only in-frame clones and leaves some out. The sample consists of around 230,000 clones, around 86% of them appearing once. The sample taken for sequencing was peripheral blood. These TCRs come from a man aged 45 to 65 with COVID-19, enrolled during active disease.

The rearrangement links TRBV27 to TRBJ2-1; 14 nucleotides agree with TRBD2. The CDR3 has 15 residues. Trimming took 5 bases from V and 9 from J; bases not matched to a gene: 6. The germline V gene has CDR1 MNHEY and CDR2 SMNVEV (reference sequence). The CDR3 sequence is CASSTGTSGSFEQFF. DNA of the CDR3: TGTGCCAGCAGTACCGGGACTAGCGGGAGCTTTGAGCAGTTCTTC.

The J gene is TRBJ2-5, the V gene TRBV5-1; 8 bases match TRBD1. The trim removed 0 bases at V and 2 bases at J, leaving 6 bases unmatched. CDR1 SGHRS and CDR2 YFSETQ come from the germline V gene. This CDR3 is built from 16 residues. CDR3 residues: CASSLGAGGQQETQYF. Written as DNA, the CDR3 is TGCGCCAGCAGCTTGGGGGCAGGGGGCCAGCAAGAGACCCAGTACTTC.

V and J are TRBV5-4 and TRBJ1-6, with 10 bases lining up with TRBD1. The CDR3 sequence is 15 residues long. Germline V gene data show CDR1 as SGHNT and CDR2 as YYREEE (reference sequence). Trimming took 3 bases from V and 7 from J; bases not matched to a gene: 4. CDR3 residues: CASSSTGGSNSPLHF. The CDR3 nucleotides read TGTGCCAGCAGCTCGACAGGGGGCTCGAATTCACCCCTCCACTTT. Using reference TRBV5-4 and TRBJ1-6 for the parts outside the CDR3, the full variable domain is ETGVTQSPTHLIKTRGQQVTLRCSSQSGHNTVSWYQQALGQGPQFIFQYYREEENGRGNFPPRFSGLQFPNYSSELNVNALELDDSALYLCASSSTGGSNSPLHFGNGTRLTVT.

This clone was picked up one time. This sequence joins TRBV28 and TRBJ2-5, with 7 nucleotides matching TRBD2. Trimming took 8 bases from V and 1 from J; bases not matched to a gene: 10. This CDR3 region has 15 residues. CDR1 is MDHEN, CDR2 SYDVKM, per germline. Here the CDR3 reads CASRGGASGQETQYF. CDR3 DNA sequence: TGTGCCAGCCGAGGAGGGGCTAGCGGCCAAGAGACCCAGTACTTC.

This clone has ten or more counts. This sample also contains other DNA sequences that code for the same CDR3. This chain links TRBV5-1 with TRBJ2-7; TRBD1 is a possible D gene (6 bases). With 4 bases removed from V and 2 bases from J, the gap between germline ends came to 13 bases. The CDR3 has 14 residues. CDR1 is SGHRS, CDR2 YFSETQ, per germline. For the CDR3, the DNA is TGCGCCAGCAGCACCGGGACATTGACCTACGAGCAGTACTTC. Translating gives CASSTGTLTYEQYF.

The rearrangement links TRBV6-5 to TRBJ2-7; tentatively, D is TRBD1 (6 bases). The CDR3 sequence is 12 residues long. The germline CDR1 and CDR2 sequences are MNHEY and SVGAGI. Deletions cut 8 bases from V and 9 bases from J, with 17 bases between. DNA for the CDR3: TGTGCCAGCGTTCACGAAGGGGGAGTGCAGTACTTC. This translates into CASVHEGGVQYF.

The genes are TRBV7-3 and TRBJ2-5, with D perhaps TRBD1 (6 bases). V was clipped by 4 bases and J by 5 bases, with 23 bases between them. Germline V gene sequence: CDR1 SGHTA, CDR2 FQGTGA. The CDR3 has 17 residues. The CDR3 loop reads CASSSQNLRGIGETQYF. DNA of the CDR3: TGTGCCAGCAGCTCGCAGAATCTCAGGGGAATCGGTGAGACCCAGTACTTC.

The V gene is TRBV7-9, the J gene TRBJ2-3; perhaps TRBD2 as D (5 bases). Germline V CDR1 and CDR2: SEHNR, FQNEAQ (reference sequence). Deletions cut 5 bases from V and 1 base from J, with 10 bases between. This CDR3 has 14 residues. Here the CDR3 reads CASSLNSGTDTQYF. CDR3 sequence (DNA): TGTGCCAGCAGCCTTAATAGCGGCACAGATACGCAGTATTTT.

V and J are TRBV6-5 and TRBJ2-7, with D possibly matching TRBD2 (5 bases). The CDR3 totals 14 residues. Trimming cost V 8 bases and J 2 bases, with 16 bases left between them. The V gene's germline CDR1 is MNHEY and CDR2 SVGAGI. The CDR3, as DNA: TGTGCCAGCGTGGGCAGCGGCCCTCCCTACGAGCAGTACTTC. It codes for CASVGSGPPYEQYF.

The chain carries TRBV21-1 and TRBJ1-6; the table names TRBD1, a call not compared with the DNA. TRBV21-1 is a listed pseudogene. This CDR3 contains 17 residues. The chain's CDR3 is CASSKLRDNSYNSPLHF. DNA of the CDR3: TGTGCCAGCAGCAAGCTTAGGGACAACTCCTATAATTCACCCCTCCACTTT.